Shown below are 30 T cell receptor beta chains from a single sample sequenced in a study of response to subunit inactivated influenza vaccine. TCRdb re-called the RT-PCR reads with MiXCR, one entry per CDR3 protein. The profile shows 750,000 to 850,000 distinct CDR3 sequences, around 20% of them singletons. Sequenced here: PBMCs from blood, sampled more than 4 days after vaccination. These receptors originate from a man aged 50-59 years who received an inactivated influenza vaccine.

This clonotype appeared a few times. The rearrangement uses TRBV28 and TRBJ2-7, with TRBD2 identical over 7 bases. In germline, CDR1 is MDHEN, CDR2 SYDVKM. With 1 base clipped from V and 6 bases from J, the junction kept 9 bases outside the gene matches. The CDR3 is 15 amino acids. CDR3 region: CASSLSFFGGGEQYF. The CDR3 DNA reads TGTGCCAGCAGTTTATCGTTTTTTGGGGGGGGCGAGCAGTACTTC.

This clonotype has only a few counts. The V call is TRBV29-1, the J call TRBJ2-1; D may match TRBD1 or TRBD2 (7 bases each). CDR1 is SQVTM, CDR2 ANQGSEA, per germline. Deletions cut 3 bases from V and 5 bases from J, with 17 bases between. The CDR3 has 15 residues. The CDR3 region has the DNA TGCAGCGTTGAGGGGGGGCAGGGGGAACACAATGAGCAGTTCTTC. This encodes CSVEGGQGEHNEQFF.

Only one count was recorded for this clonotype. This chain uses TRBV7-2 with TRBJ2-3, with 10 bases identical to TRBD2. The trim removed 5 bases at V and 1 base at J, leaving 3 bases unmatched. The CDR3 has 15 amino acids. Germline loops: CDR1 SGHTA, CDR2 FQGNSA. For the CDR3, the DNA is TGTGCCAGCAGCATTAGCGGGGGGCGCACAGATACGCAGTATTTT. It encodes CASSISGGRTDTQYF. Variable domain in full (rest from reference TRBV7-2 and TRBJ2-3): GAGVSQSPSNKVTEKGKDVELRCDPISGHTALYWYRQSLGQGLEFLIYFQGNSAPDKSGLPSDRFSAERTGGSVSTLTIQRTQQEDSAVYLCASSISGGRTDTQYFGPGTRLTVL.

This clonotype has only a few counts. This chain connects TRBV15 to TRBJ1-1; D not resolved. CDR3 length: 17 residues. V lost 2 bases and J lost 2, with 18 bases in between. Germline CDR1 LNHNV, CDR2 YYDKDF (reference sequence). Here the CDR3 DNA reads TGTGCCACCAGCAGAAGTGCCTTAGGGCAGCTTAACACTGAAGCTTTCTTT. It encodes CATSRSALGQLNTEAFF.

This chain links TRBV7-2 with TRBJ2-5; D ambiguous. The CDR3 covers 16 residues. Trimming cost V 2 bases and J 0 bases, with 13 bases left between them. Germline-derived CDR1 and CDR2 are SGHTA and FQGNSA. CDR3 region: CASSLLGEVYQETQYF. The CDR3, as DNA: TGTGCCAGCAGCTTACTTGGCGAGGTGTACCAAGAGACCCAGTACTTC.

At least ten counts were recorded for this clonotype. The chain couples TRBV5-5 to TRBJ2-3; D not certain. V was cut by 0 bases and J by 2 bases, with 7 bases left in between. The CDR3 runs to 14 residues. Germline V gene lookup returns CDR1 SGHKS and CDR2 YYEKEE (reference sequence). CDR3 residues: CASSLDRNTDTQYF. The CDR3 DNA follows: TGTGCCAGCAGCTTGGATAGGAACACAGATACGCAGTATTTT.

This rearrangement joins TRBV6-2 or TRBV6-3 to TRBJ1-1; no clear D. Trimming removed 5 bases from V and 6 bases from J, with 10 bases in between. The CDR3 spans 12 residues. Germline CDR1 is MNHEY and CDR2 is SVGEGT. As DNA, the CDR3 is TGTGCCAGCAGTCACAGTTGGCCTGAAGCTTTCTTT. Its protein product is CASSHSWPEAFF.

This clonotype came up a few times. This sequence joins TRBV24-1 and TRBJ2-3, with no clear D. The CDR3 has 12 amino acids. V lost 3 bases, J lost 5 bases, and 5 bases lay in between. Per germline, CDR1 KGHDR and CDR2 SFDVKD. CDR3 residues: CATSDPGDTQYF. CDR3 nucleotide sequence: TGTGCCACCAGTGATCCAGGAGATACGCAGTATTTT.

In this sample, this clonotype turned up a few times. The rearrangement links TRBV5-4 to TRBJ2-3; perhaps TRBD2 as D (5 bases). The CDR3 is 16 residues long. Trimming left V 0 bases short and J 6 bases short, with 17 bases between. CDR1 and CDR2 (germline): SGHNT, YYREEE (reference sequence). The CDR3 here is CASSLGRFRGADTQYF. DNA of the CDR3: TGTGCCAGCAGCTTGGGGCGTTTTCGGGGTGCTGATACGCAGTATTTT.

There are a few counts of this clonotype. This chain uses TRBV27 with TRBJ2-7; no clear D gene. Germline V CDR1 and CDR2: MNHEY, SMNVEV (reference sequence). With 1 base removed from V and 2 bases from J, the gap between germline ends came to 6 bases. CDR3 length: 13 amino acids. CDR3 amino acids: CASSLFPTYEQYF. The CDR3 nucleotides read TGTGCCAGCAGTTTATTCCCCACCTACGAGCAGTACTTC.

The CDR3, as DNA: TGTGCCAGCAGCCAAAGAAGACAGGCCCTGAATGAGCAGTTCTTC. As protein: CASSQRRQALNEQFF. The chain joins TRBV14 to TRBJ2-1; TRBD1 might be the D (6 bases). V dropped 2 bases and J dropped 7 bases, with 15 bases sitting between them. This CDR3 is built from 15 residues. Germline-derived CDR1 and CDR2 are SGHDN and FVKESK.

The chain carries TRBV3-1 and TRBJ1-2; D is undetermined. Germline-derived CDR1 and CDR2 are LGHDT and YNNKEL (reference sequence). V lost 3 bases and J lost 4, with 24 bases in between. The CDR3 covers 18 residues. CDR3 residues: CASSHRPLRRGHGYGYTF. CDR3 DNA sequence: TGTGCCAGCAGCCACCGACCCCTGCGGCGCGGGCACGGCTATGGCTACACCTTC.

There are many counts of this clonotype. The rearrangement uses TRBV10-2 and TRBJ2-3; 7 nucleotides agree with TRBD1. Germline lookup yields CDR1 WSHSY and CDR2 SAAADI. Trimming took 3 bases from V and 4 from J; bases not matched to a gene: 4. The CDR3 is made up of 14 amino acids. In DNA, the CDR3 is TGCGCCAGCAGTGACAGGGGGTCGGCAGATACGCAGTATTTT. Amino acids: CASSDRGSADTQYF.

The chain's CDR3 is CASTAGRSTDTQYF. The CDR3 coding sequence is TGTGCCAGCACCGCTGGGCGGAGCACAGATACGCAGTATTTT. The rearrangement uses TRBV12-3 or TRBV12-4 and TRBJ2-3, with D hard to call. The CDR3 has 14 amino acids. The V gene lost 7 bases and the J gene lost 0 bases, with 11 bases spanning the gap.

The CDR3 is CASSLGTAQIREYF. DNA for the CDR3: TGTGCCAGCAGCTTGGGTACAGCTCAGATACGGGAGTATTTT. The rearrangement links TRBV5-6 to TRBJ2-3; unclear D gene. Per germline, CDR1 SGHDT and CDR2 YYEEEE. The germline V and J ends were trimmed by 0 bases and 13 bases, with 18 bases remaining between them. This CDR3 has 14 residues.

The chain combines TRBV29-1 with TRBJ2-2, with D perhaps matching TRBD1 (5 bases). Looked up from germline, CDR1 is SQVTM and CDR2 is ANQGSEA. The CDR3 loop spans 16 amino acids. V was clipped by 0 bases and J by 2 bases, with 13 bases between them. CDR3 region: CSVEDSDSGNTGELFF. The CDR3 nucleotides read TGCAGCGTTGAAGATTCCGACAGTGGAAACACCGGGGAGCTGTTTTTT.

This clonotype was detected many times. The chain joins TRBV20-1 to TRBJ2-1; a possible D gene is TRBD2 (5 bases). Germline V gene lookup returns CDR1 DFQATT and CDR2 SNEGSKA (reference sequence). V was shortened by 2 bases and J by 6 bases, with 14 bases between the two germline ends. The CDR3 extends over 14 amino acids. The CDR3 coding sequence is TGCAGTGCTAGAACGTCGGGGTTTCGCAATGAGCAGTTCTTC. It specifies CSARTSGFRNEQFF.

This clonotype was counted at least ten times. The CDR3 sequence: CATSQVQETQYF. The CDR3 coding sequence is TGTGCCACCAGCCAGGTGCAAGAGACCCAGTACTTC. This chain links TRBV12-3 or TRBV12-4 with TRBJ2-5; no firm D call. Deletions cut 10 bases from V and 2 bases from J, with 11 bases between. The CDR3 consists of 12 residues.

J is TRBJ2-7 and V is TRBV10-2; TRBD1 agrees at 8 bases. With 3 bases clipped from V and 0 bases from J, the junction kept 4 bases outside the gene matches. CDR1 and CDR2 from the germline V gene are WSHSY and SAAADI. This CDR3 has 15 amino acids. The CDR3 bases are TGCGCCAGCAGTGAACGGGACAGGTACTCCTACGAGCAGTACTTC. Translated: CASSERDRYSYEQYF.

This clonotype was counted between two and nine times. The chain recombines TRBV29-1 with TRBJ2-1; possible D gene TRBD1, 6 bases. This CDR3 is built from 17 residues. Trimming cost V 1 base and J 0 bases, with 16 bases left between them. Germline V CDR1 and CDR2: SQVTM, ANQGSEA. The CDR3 DNA follows: TGCAGCGTTGAAGCTATGGGGGCGGAGAGCTCCTACAATGAGCAGTTCTTC. Translation: CSVEAMGAESSYNEQFF.

This rearrangement joins TRBV6-1 to TRBJ1-5; D unresolved. V was trimmed by 10 bases and J by 0 bases, leaving 10 bases between them. There are 13 residues in the CDR3. Per the germline V gene, CDR1 is MNHNS and CDR2 is SASEGT. The CDR3 sequence: CATGPFSNQPQHF. CDR3 coding DNA: TGTGCCACAGGCCCGTTTAGCAATCAGCCCCAGCATTTT.

V and J are TRBV6-2 or TRBV6-3 and TRBJ2-3; 7 bases agree with TRBD1. The junction had 15 bases not matched to a gene; V was cut back by 0 bases and J by 0 bases. The CDR3 contains 20 residues. CDR1 MNHEY and CDR2 SVGEGT come from the germline V gene. The CDR3 nucleotides are TGTGCCAGCAGTTACTCGCAGGGTTCGCTGAAGGGACAGAGCACAGATACGCAGTATTTT. It yields the protein CASSYSQGSLKGQSTDTQYF.

The sample holds a few counts of this clonotype. The chain is built from TRBV4-1 and TRBJ1-1, with a weak D call TRBD1 (5 bases). The germline CDR1 and CDR2 sequences are MGHRA and YSYEKL. V was trimmed by 3 bases and J by 11 bases, leaving 13 bases between them. The CDR3 extends over 12 amino acids. The CDR3 region has the DNA TGCGCCAGCAGCCAGAGAGAAGGGGAGGCTTTCTTT. It encodes CASSQREGEAFF.

The chain recombines TRBV7-9 with TRBJ1-1; no clear D gene. Deletions cut 3 bases from V and 0 bases from J, with 14 bases between. CDR3 size: 16 residues. Germline V gives CDR1 SEHNR, CDR2 FQNEAQ (reference sequence). CDR3 nucleotides: TGTGCCAGCAGCTTGAGTGGACCGCCCATGAACACTGAAGCTTTCTTT. This encodes CASSLSGPPMNTEAFF. The entire variable domain, with the rest obtained from reference TRBV7-9 and TRBJ1-1, is as follows: DTGVSQNPRHKITKRGQNVTFRCDPISEHNRLYWYRQTLGQGPEFLTYFQNEAQLEKSRLLSDRFSAERPKGSFSTLEIQRTEQGDSAMYLCASSLSGPPMNTEAFFGQGTRLTVV.

This clonotype appeared a few times. This CDR3 reads CASSLDTGGYKEAFF. The CDR3 DNA reads TGCGCCAGCAGCTTGGATACAGGTGGCTATAAGGAAGCTTTCTTT. The chain joins TRBV5-1 to TRBJ1-1, with D perhaps TRBD1 (5 bases). With 0 bases removed from V and 8 bases from J, the gap between germline ends came to 17 bases. The CDR3 is 15 amino acids. Germline CDR1 reads SGHRS; CDR2 reads YFSETQ.

The chain couples TRBV5-1 to TRBJ2-1; 13 positions match TRBD2. The V segment lost 3 bases and the J segment 8 bases; nucleotides outside the gene matches: 5. Germline V gene lookup returns CDR1 SGHRS and CDR2 YFSETQ. The CDR3 consists of 15 residues. The CDR3 loop reads CASSYTSGGAHEQFF. The CDR3 DNA sequence: TGCGCCAGCAGCTACACTAGCGGGGGGGCCCATGAGCAGTTCTTC.

The chain is built from TRBV24-1 and TRBJ2-3; TRBD1 matches at 9 bases. CDR3 length: 15 residues. The V gene end was trimmed by 4 bases and the J gene end by 4 bases; junction bases not matched to a gene: 5. Germline V gene lookup returns CDR1 KGHDR and CDR2 SFDVKD. CDR3 amino acids: CATSDHRGPADTQYF. The CDR3 DNA reads TGTGCCACCAGTGACCACAGGGGGCCTGCAGATACGCAGTATTTT.

This chain connects TRBV7-2 to TRBJ1-2, with 8 bases lining up with TRBD1. The CDR3 length is 13 residues. After removal of 5 bases from V and 6 bases from J, the junction contained 5 bases not matched to a gene. CDR1 SGHTA and CDR2 FQGNSA come from the germline V gene. The CDR3 bases are TGTGCCAGCAGCACGGACAGGGCTAATGGCTACACCTTC. Translated: CASSTDRANGYTF.

Concerning this clonotype itself: The junction shows a germline mismatch at one end, possibly a read error. The V call is TRBV9, the J call TRBJ1-2; 12 positions match TRBD1. The germline V gene encodes CDR1 SGDLS and CDR2 YYNGEE. The CDR3 extends over 16 amino acids. CDR3 residues: CASSALGQGAKYGYTF. CDR3 coding DNA: TGTGCCAGCAGCGCCCTGGGACAGGGGGCTAAGTATGGCTACACCTTC.

This clonotype was counted at least ten times. The chain uses TRBV12-3 or TRBV12-4 and TRBJ2-7, with TRBD1 matching over 10 bases. With 1 base clipped from V and 2 bases from J, the junction kept 2 bases outside the gene matches. The CDR3 has 15 amino acids. This CDR3 reads CASSLETGGPYEQYF. CDR3 coding DNA: TGTGCCAGCAGTTTAGAGACAGGGGGCCCCTACGAGCAGTACTTC.